The T cell receptor (beta chain) described here comes from a study of breast tumors, draining lymph nodes, adjacent tissues. MiXCR was run by TCRdb on the multiplex PCR reads, yielding one entry per CDR3 protein. The sample contains some 170,000 distinct CDR3 sequences, around a third of which appear only once. V was clipped by 4 bases and J by 5 bases, with 9 bases between them. The V gene's germline CDR1 is MNHGY and CDR2 SVAAGI. This CDR3 has 12 residues. This clonotype occurred many times. Its specificity is unknown. The lymph nodes were axillary draining lymph nodes from breast cancer patients. General study findings and limits: Data only fit, rather than demonstrated, lymph node origin of most tumor T cells. Findings are consistent with lymph node origin and intratumoral expansion of most tumor T cells.

Source material: axillary lymph node tissue. The genes are TRBV6-9 and TRBJ2-7; D is unclear. The TCR originated in a female donor with breast cancer. Some clones in this sample may be carry-over from other donors' samples. The CDR3 bases are TGTGCCAGCAGTTCCTCTTTTAACGAGCAGTACTTC. Translating it yields CASSSSFNEQYF.